The 25 T cell receptor beta chains below come from one sample, sequenced in a study of blood T cell repertoires in COVID-19. Clones were sequenced by immunoSEQ multiplex PCR, and TCRdb holds only the in-frame ones, with some missing. Of 290,000 or so clones listed, around 80% are singletons. Sequencing input: PBMCs or T cells enriched from blood (not recorded which). Source of these receptors: a man in his forties who had been exposed to COVID-19.

This clone was picked up a small number of times. The chain joins TRBV29-1 to TRBJ1-2; 11 bases map to TRBD1. Per the germline V gene, CDR1 is SQVTM and CDR2 is ANQGSEA. Germline trimming cut 7 bases from V and 4 bases from J; bases unmatched to any gene: 5. This CDR3 region has 13 residues. The CDR3 DNA follows: TGCAGCGCGGACAGGGGGCATAGCTATGGCTACACCTTC. The encoded protein is CSADRGHSYGYTF. The whole variable domain, remainder taken from reference TRBV29-1 and TRBJ1-2, is SAVISQKPSRDICQRGTSLTIQCQVDSQVTMMFWYRQQPGQSLTLIATANQGSEATYESGFVIDKFPISRPNLTFSTLTVSNMSPEDSSIYLCSADRGHSYGYTFGSGTRLTVV.

V gene TRBV13 combines with J gene TRBJ2-7; 7 nucleotides line up with TRBD1. This CDR3 is built from 15 residues. The V and J ends lost 5 bases and 3 bases, in that order; junction bases with no gene match: 10. CDR1 is PRHDT and CDR2 is FYEKMQ in the germline V gene (reference sequence). The CDR3: CASSPSGQEDYEQYF. The CDR3 nucleotides read TGTGCCAGCAGCCCATCAGGACAGGAAGACTACGAGCAGTACTTC.

The rearrangement links TRBV24-1 to TRBJ1-4; D uncertain. Germline V gene data show CDR1 as KGHDR and CDR2 as SFDVKD. Between the trimmed V and J ends, which lost 3 bases and 8 bases, there was a span of 15 bases. This CDR3 has 15 amino acids. This CDR3 reads CATSDPRGDAEKLFF. In DNA form, the CDR3 reads TGTGCCACCAGTGATCCACGGGGAGACGCGGAAAAACTGTTTTTT.

This clone was seen once. This chain's CDR3 is CASSPWWREDNEQFF. As DNA, the CDR3 is TGTGCCAGTAGTCCTTGGTGGAGGGAAGACAATGAGCAGTTCTTC. The V gene is TRBV19, the J gene TRBJ2-1; tentative D call: TRBD2 (6 bases). This CDR3 has 15 residues. V was cut by 5 bases and J by 5 bases, with 16 bases left in between. The germline gives CDR1 LNHDA, CDR2 SQIVND (reference sequence). Combining the CDR3 with reference TRBV19 and TRBJ2-1 gives the whole variable domain DGGITQSPKYLFRKEGQNVTLSCEQNLNHDAMYWYRQDPGQGLRLIYYSQIVNDFQKGDIAEGYSVSREKKESFPLTVTSAQKNPTAFYLCASSPWWREDNEQFFGPGTRLTVL.

The chain has TRBV28 and TRBJ2-5; D remains ambiguous. Germline V lookup: CDR1 MDHEN, CDR2 SYDVKM. This CDR3 contains 16 residues. Trimming pared 1 base from V and 1 base from J, leaving 13 bases between. CDR3 bases: TGTGCCAGCAGTTTATATTTCGGAAGGAGCCAAGAGACCCAGTACTTC. This sequence encodes CASSLYFGRSQETQYF.

This chain uses TRBV30 with TRBJ2-5; TRBD1 matches 10 bases. The germline CDR1 and CDR2 sequences are GTSNPN and SVGIG (reference sequence). The CDR3 is 14 amino acids. V lost 4 bases to trimming and J lost 0 bases; unmatched junction nucleotides: 2. CDR3 in amino acids: CAWTTGGYQETQYF. The CDR3 DNA sequence: TGTGCCTGGACGACAGGGGGCTACCAAGAGACCCAGTACTTC. Complete variable domain (other parts from reference TRBV30 and TRBJ2-5): SQTIHQWPATLVQPVGSPLSLECTVEGTSNPNLYWYRQAAGRGLQLLFYSVGIGQISSEVPQNLSASRPQDRQFILSSKKLLLSDSGFYLCAWTTGGYQETQYFGPGTRLLVL.

This clone was observed at least ten times. The chain uses TRBV5-1 and TRBJ2-2; TRBD2 might be the D (6 bases). V lost 3 bases, J lost 2 bases, and 17 bases lay in between. Germline V CDR1 and CDR2: SGHRS, YFSETQ. CDR3 length: 17 residues. CDR3 residues: CASSWGRGSGNTGELFF. The CDR3 nucleotides are TGCGCCAGCAGCTGGGGCCGGGGTAGCGGCAACACCGGGGAGCTGTTTTTT.

The V and J genes are TRBV3-1 (or the pseudogene TRBV3-2) and TRBJ1-1, with TRBD1 matching over 7 bases. The CDR3 consists of 14 residues. CDR1 is LGHDT and CDR2 is YNNKEL in the germline V gene (reference sequence). V lost 1 base to trimming and J lost 4 bases; unmatched junction nucleotides: 3. This chain's CDR3 is CASSQGGQSTEAFF. CDR3 nucleotide sequence: TGTGCCAGCAGCCAAGGGGGACAGTCCACTGAAGCTTTCTTT.

To note about this clone: The junction departs from germline at one end; a sequencing error may be responsible. V gene TRBV18 combines with J gene TRBJ2-7, with D maybe TRBD1 (5 bases). Germline CDR1 and CDR2: KGHSH and LQKENI. The CDR3 runs to 14 residues. The chain's CDR3 is CASSPNPDRSGGEF. The CDR3 DNA reads as TGTGCCAGCTCACCGAATCCCGACAGAAGTGGCGGTGAGTTC.

This chain connects TRBV6-5 to TRBJ1-6, with D perhaps TRBD1 (5 bases). The CDR3 totals 16 residues. The germline V and J ends were trimmed by 1 base and 7 bases, with 14 bases remaining between them. Germline V gene lookup returns CDR1 MNHEY and CDR2 SVGAGI. Here the CDR3 DNA reads TGTGCCAGCAGTTACTGGGGGGGACGGGGCAATTCACCCCTCCACTTT. It specifies CASSYWGGRGNSPLHF.

The V call is TRBV19, the J call TRBJ2-2; D gene unclear. This CDR3 spans 15 amino acids. The V gene's germline CDR1 is LNHDA and CDR2 SQIVND (reference sequence). V lost 7 bases, J lost 3 bases, and 15 bases lay in between. This CDR3 reads CASTPRAGYTGELFF. The CDR3 coding sequence is TGTGCCAGTACTCCCCGAGCAGGATACACCGGGGAGCTGTTTTTT.

V and J are TRBV29-1 and TRBJ1-3; unclear D gene. Between the trimmed V and J ends, which lost 1 base and 6 bases, there was a span of 10 bases. CDR3 length: 13 amino acids. Germline lookup yields CDR1 SQVTM and CDR2 ANQGSEA. CDR3 loop: CSVEVSGKNTIYF. The DNA of the CDR3 is TGCAGCGTTGAAGTATCAGGAAAAAACACCATATATTTT.

There are a few counts of this clone. This rearrangement joins TRBV18 to TRBJ2-2; TRBD1 aligns across 9 bases. The V segment lost 0 bases and the J segment 4 bases; nucleotides outside the gene matches: 9. Germline V gives CDR1 KGHSH, CDR2 LQKENI. CDR3 length equals 18 residues. CDR3 protein: CASSPPGRGTGSTGELFF. As DNA, the CDR3 is TGTGCCAGCTCACCACCGGGGCGCGGGACAGGGTCCACCGGGGAGCTGTTTTTT.

V and J are TRBV3-1 (or the pseudogene TRBV3-2) and TRBJ2-7; 8 bases align to TRBD2. The CDR3 is 16 residues long. CDR1 LGHDT and CDR2 YNNKEL come from the germline V gene (reference sequence). After removal of 1 base from V and 3 bases from J, the junction contained 8 bases not matched to a gene. The CDR3 DNA reads TGTGCCAGCAGCCAAGTTTCGGAGCGGGAGTACTACGAGCAGTACTTC. Translating it yields CASSQVSEREYYEQYF.

A remark on this clone: At one end the junction does not follow the germline gene, possibly because of a read error. The V and J genes are TRBV5-4 and TRBJ2-1; possibly TRBD1 for D (6 bases). This CDR3 comprises 13 residues. Germline V lookup: CDR1 SGHNT, CDR2 YYREEE (reference sequence). CDR3 DNA: TGTGCCAGCAGCTTGTTCACGGGACAAGAACCGATCTTC. Amino acid sequence: CASSLFTGQEPIF.

This clone was counted a few times. The CDR3 sequence is CASSSGGADNSPLHF. In DNA, the CDR3 is TGCGCCAGCAGCTCGGGCGGGGCGGATAATTCACCCCTCCACTTT. J is TRBJ1-6 and V is TRBV5-1; D is possibly TRBD1 (5 bases). Germline V gene data show CDR1 as SGHRS and CDR2 as YFSETQ. This CDR3 contains 15 residues. The ends were cut back, 3 bases at V and 5 bases at J, with 12 bases in the middle.

The rearrangement links TRBV6-5 to TRBJ1-5, with a weak D call TRBD1 (5 bases). With 7 bases removed from V and 3 bases from J, the gap between germline ends came to 13 bases. The germline V gene encodes CDR1 MNHEY and CDR2 SVGAGI. CDR3 size: 14 residues. CDR3 sequence: CASNPGRVNQPQHF. The CDR3 nucleotides read TGTGCCAGCAATCCGGGCAGGGTCAATCAGCCCCAGCATTTT.

The chain is built from TRBV28 and TRBJ2-7; D is undetermined. Looked up from germline, CDR1 is MDHEN and CDR2 is SYDVKM. CDR3 length: 13 residues. V shed 4 bases and J shed 0 bases, with 7 bases lying between them. The CDR3 reads CASSSVSSYEQYF. For the CDR3, the DNA is TGTGCCAGCAGTTCCGTCAGCTCCTACGAGCAGTACTTC.

V is TRBV7-6 and J is TRBJ2-7; the match to TRBD2 covers 14 bases. This CDR3 is built from 14 residues. The germline CDR1 and CDR2 sequences are SGHVS and FNYEAQ. V shed 4 bases and J 6 bases; nucleotides not matched to a gene: 2. CDR3 DNA: TGTGCCAGCAGCTCCGGGACTAGCGGGGGCGAGCAGTACTTC. Amino acid sequence: CASSSGTSGGEQYF.

V and J are TRBV5-1 and TRBJ1-1; D gene ambiguous. The V end lost 9 bases, the J end lost 1 base, and 10 bases lay between the germline ends. The CDR3 is 12 residues long. From germline, CDR1 is SGHRS and CDR2 YFSETQ. CDR3 residues: CATPGGNTEAFF. DNA for the CDR3: TGCGCCACCCCGGGTGGGAACACTGAAGCTTTCTTT.

This clone was recorded once. The chain is built from TRBV5-4 and TRBJ2-2; perhaps TRBD2 as D (6 bases). Deletions cut 5 bases from V and 6 bases from J, with 20 bases between. The CDR3 contains 16 residues. Germline CDR1 is SGHNT and CDR2 is YYREEE (reference sequence). The CDR3 loop is CASRRSGGSLPGELFF. In DNA, the CDR3 is TGTGCCAGCAGACGGTCAGGAGGGTCTCTTCCCGGGGAGCTGTTTTTT.

A single count supports this clone. The chain links TRBV11-3 to TRBJ2-1; D possibly corresponds to TRBD2 (6 bases). The V end lost 2 bases, the J end lost 3 bases, and 17 bases lay between the germline ends. CDR3 length equals 17 residues. The germline V gene has CDR1 SGHNT and CDR2 YENEEA. The CDR3 DNA reads as TGTGCCAGCAGCTTACGACGAGTGGAGGGTGGCTACAATGAGCAGTTCTTC. Its translation: CASSLRRVEGGYNEQFF.

The V call is TRBV10-3, the J call TRBJ1-2, with a possible D match to TRBD1 (6 bases). The CDR3 is 15 amino acids. Germline V CDR1 and CDR2: ENHRY, SYGVKD. The V end was cut by 2 bases, the J end by 8 bases, with 18 bases between. CDR3 loop: CAISERSGAAGGYTF. CDR3 DNA sequence: TGTGCCATCAGTGAGAGGTCAGGGGCGGCTGGCGGCTACACCTTC.

This clone has a count of ten or more. The J gene is TRBJ2-7, the V gene TRBV7-3; TRBD1 agrees at 7 bases. Germline values: CDR1 SGHTA, CDR2 FQGTGA. With 4 bases clipped from V and 0 bases from J, the junction kept 0 bases outside the gene matches. CDR3 length: 13 amino acids. CDR3 nucleotide sequence: TGTGCCAGCAGCTGGGACAGCTCCTACGAGCAGTACTTC. Amino acid sequence: CASSWDSSYEQYF.

The chain has TRBV28 and TRBJ2-7; a weak D match, TRBD1 (6 bases). The CDR3 runs to 11 residues. V lost 8 bases to trimming and J lost 3 bases, with 8 bases between them. Germline V gene data show CDR1 as MDHEN and CDR2 as SYDVKM. CDR3 nucleotide sequence: TGTGCCAGCGGGGGACACTACGAGCAGTACTTC. The encoded protein is CASGGHYEQYF.